Shown below are 27 T cell receptor beta chains from a single sample sequenced in a study of blood T cell repertoires in COVID-19. TCRdb's copy holds only in-frame clones and misses some; the assay was immunoSEQ multiplex PCR. The sample carries around 100,000 clones, around 85% recorded once. Material for sequencing was peripheral blood. Every receptor here comes from an older woman with acute or convalescent COVID-19.

The rearrangement joins TRBV4-1 to TRBJ1-5; TRBD1 is a possible D gene (5 bases). The CDR3 has 17 amino acids. In germline, CDR1 is MGHRA, CDR2 YSYEKL. The V end lost 0 bases, the J end lost 7 bases, and 19 bases lay between the germline ends. CDR3 amino acids: CASSQDGRQGFGQPQHF. DNA of the CDR3: TGCGCCAGCAGCCAAGATGGGCGGCAGGGATTCGGGCAGCCCCAGCATTTT.

The CDR3 DNA reads TGTGCCAGCAGCCGGACCGACGGGGGCTATGGCTACACCTTC. Translation: CASSRTDGGYGYTF. The gene calls are TRBV3-1 (or the pseudogene TRBV3-2) and TRBJ1-2; D may be TRBD1 (5 bases). This CDR3 is built from 14 residues. V lost 4 bases, J lost 4 bases, and 13 bases lay in between. Germline-derived CDR1 and CDR2 are LGHDT and YNNKEL (reference sequence).

This chain joins TRBV7-2 and TRBJ2-3; 12 positions match TRBD2. Germline CDR1 SGHTA, CDR2 FQGNSA. J was trimmed by 1 base and V by 5 bases; bases with no gene match: 4. The CDR3 totals 16 residues. CDR3 loop: CASSPGLAGGTDTQYF. The CDR3 coding sequence is TGTGCCAGCAGCCCGGGACTAGCGGGTGGCACAGATACGCAGTATTTT.

The gene calls are TRBV28 and TRBJ1-5; D gene ambiguous. Germline CDR1 MDHEN, CDR2 SYDVKM. The CDR3 loop spans 12 amino acids. Trimming took 5 bases from V and 5 from J, leaving 7 bases between them. This CDR3 is CASSGGDQPQHF. In DNA, the CDR3 is TGTGCCAGCAGTGGCGGCGATCAGCCCCAGCATTTT.

This clone appeared once. The CDR3 reads CVTTSGGYEQYF. CDR3 DNA sequence: TGTGTTACGACTAGCGGGGGATACGAGCAGTACTTC. The chain has TRBV28 and TRBJ2-7, with 12 nucleotides matching TRBD2. CDR1 is MDHEN and CDR2 is SYDVKM in the germline V gene. The CDR3 is 12 amino acids.

This rearrangement joins TRBV5-4 to TRBJ2-7, with D tentatively TRBD1 (7 bases). Germline-derived CDR1 and CDR2 are SGHNT and YYREEE (reference sequence). The ends were cut back, 3 bases at V and 5 bases at J, with 15 bases in the middle. This CDR3 contains 14 residues. This CDR3 is CASSYNAGGNEQYF. Written as DNA, the CDR3 is TGTGCCAGCAGCTATAACGCAGGGGGGAACGAGCAGTACTTC. The variable domain in full, with the rest retrieved from reference TRBV5-4 and TRBJ2-7, is ETGVTQSPTHLIKTRGQQVTLRCSSQSGHNTVSWYQQALGQGPQFIFQYYREEENGRGNFPPRFSGLQFPNYSSELNVNALELDDSALYLCASSYNAGGNEQYFGPGTRLTVT.

About this clone itself: This same CDR3 is encoded by further DNA sequences in the sample. The chain employs TRBV7-9 and TRBJ1-4; weak D call: TRBD1 (6 bases). V lost 2 bases and J 8 bases, leaving 9 bases between the germline ends. Germline CDR1 SEHNR, CDR2 FQNEAQ (reference sequence). The CDR3 runs 13 residues. This CDR3 reads CASSLQGNEKLFF. The CDR3 DNA sequence: TGTGCCAGCAGCTTACAGGGGAACGAAAAACTGTTTTTT.

The J gene is TRBJ1-2, the V gene TRBV4-1; TRBD1 aligns across 7 bases. With 1 base clipped from V and 6 bases from J, the junction kept 5 bases outside the gene matches. The CDR3 has 14 residues. Per the germline V gene, CDR1 is MGHRA and CDR2 is YSYEKL. The CDR3 is CASSQVTGFNGYTF. DNA of the CDR3: TGCGCCAGCAGCCAAGTGACAGGGTTTAATGGCTACACCTTC.

J is TRBJ2-6 and V is TRBV4-1; 7 bases match TRBD2. The germline gives CDR1 MGHRA, CDR2 YSYEKL. The CDR3 has 15 amino acids. With 4 bases clipped from V and 2 bases from J, the junction kept 2 bases outside the gene matches. For the CDR3, the DNA is TGCGCCAGCAGCCTAGGGAGGGCTGGGGCCAACGTCCTGACTTTC. It is translated as CASSLGRAGANVLTF.

This clone was observed a handful of times. The V call is TRBV29-1, the J call TRBJ1-1; no firm D call. Trimming removed 8 bases from V and 0 bases from J, with 16 bases in between. This CDR3 region has 14 residues. Germline V CDR1 and CDR2: SQVTM, ANQGSEA. CDR3 nucleotides: TGCAGCCTAGGAGGGCACCAATTGAACACTGAAGCTTTCTTT. Translated, it gives CSLGGHQLNTEAFF. Supplemented by reference TRBV29-1 and TRBJ1-1, the full variable domain reads SAVISQKPSRDICQRGTSLTIQCQVDSQVTMMFWYRQQPGQSLTLIATANQGSEATYESGFVIDKFPISRPNLTFSTLTVSNMSPEDSSIYLCSLGGHQLNTEAFFGQGTRLTVV.

This chain connects TRBV7-9 to TRBJ2-1; D remains ambiguous. V lost 2 bases and J 7 bases, leaving 6 bases between the germline ends. The germline V gene has CDR1 SEHNR and CDR2 FQNEAQ (reference sequence). CDR3 length: 12 amino acids. This CDR3 is CASSLIRNEQFF. In nucleotides, the CDR3 is TGTGCCAGCAGCTTAATTCGGAATGAGCAGTTCTTC.

The V gene is TRBV10-3, the J gene TRBJ1-2, with 9 positions matching TRBD1. V shed 5 bases and J 4 bases; nucleotides not matched to a gene: 5. Germline V gene lookup returns CDR1 ENHRY and CDR2 SYGVKD. This CDR3 region has 14 residues. The CDR3 bases are TGTGCCATCAGTAGGACAGGGGATAGCTATGGCTACACCTTC. Protein product: CAISRTGDSYGYTF.

This chain uses TRBV7-6 with TRBJ1-6; D call uncertain. V was trimmed by 2 bases and J by 5 bases, leaving 7 bases between them. CDR1 is SGHVS and CDR2 is FNYEAQ in the germline V gene. The CDR3 loop spans 14 amino acids. The CDR3 DNA is TGTGCCAGCAGCTTACGGGTGGATAATTCACCCCTCCACTTT. Protein sequence: CASSLRVDNSPLHF.

This clone came up a few times. The rearrangement joins TRBV27 to TRBJ1-1; TRBD1 is a possible D gene (6 bases). Trimming pared 6 bases from V and 5 bases from J, leaving 25 bases between. The CDR3 is 17 amino acids. Germline loops: CDR1 MNHEY, CDR2 SMNVEV (reference sequence). CDR3 in DNA: TGTGCCAGCAGGCATTATATGTTCGGGGGGCCAGGGACTGAAGCTTTCTTT. Its translation is CASRHYMFGGPGTEAFF.

This chain joins TRBV2 and TRBJ2-7, with 16 bases identical to TRBD2. J was trimmed by 0 bases and V by 9 bases; bases with no gene match: 2. The germline CDR1 and CDR2 sequences are SNHLY and FYNNEI. The CDR3 contains 15 residues. The CDR3 loop is CARGTSGGDSYEQYF. CDR3 in DNA: TGTGCCAGAGGGACTAGCGGGGGGGACTCCTACGAGCAGTACTTC.

The chain links TRBV19 to TRBJ2-5; tentatively, D is TRBD2 (5 bases). The germline V gene encodes CDR1 LNHDA and CDR2 SQIVND (reference sequence). This CDR3 is 12 amino acids long. Trimming pared 4 bases from V and 4 bases from J, leaving 7 bases between. Written as DNA, the CDR3 is TGTGCCAGTAGTAGTCGGGGAGAGACCCAGTACTTC. Amino acids: CASSSRGETQYF.

The CDR3 loop reads CASSLMGTGGRYGYTF. The CDR3 coding sequence is TGTGCCAGCAGTTTAATGGGAACAGGGGGCAGGTATGGCTACACCTTC. This sequence joins TRBV28 and TRBJ1-2; TRBD1 aligns across 9 bases. Trimming took 2 bases from V and 5 from J; bases not matched to a gene: 9. The CDR3 totals 16 residues. Germline V lookup: CDR1 MDHEN, CDR2 SYDVKM.

The rearrangement links TRBV6-1 to TRBJ1-1; D ambiguous. The CDR3 has 13 residues. Germline lookup yields CDR1 MNHNS and CDR2 SASEGT. Trimming stripped 0 bases from V and 1 base from J, with 3 bases between. The CDR3 nucleotides read TGTGCCAGCAGTGAAGCCGGGAACACTGAAGCTTTCTTT. It codes for CASSEAGNTEAFF.

The chain employs TRBV11-3 and TRBJ2-3; TRBD2 matches at 10 bases. After removal of 5 bases from V and 1 base from J, the junction contained 6 bases not matched to a gene. The CDR3 sequence is 16 residues long. Germline V CDR1 and CDR2: SGHNT, YENEEA. The CDR3 here is CASSIISGGGTDTQYF. The CDR3 DNA reads as TGTGCCAGCAGCATAATCAGCGGGGGGGGCACAGATACGCAGTATTTT.

V usage is TRBV28 and J usage is TRBJ2-1, with 7 bases identical to TRBD1. Germline-derived CDR1 and CDR2 are MDHEN and SYDVKM. CDR3 length: 16 residues. With V trimmed by 6 bases and J by 3 bases, 11 bases remained unmatched. The CDR3 loop is CASSSLRGPHYNEQFF. The CDR3 coding sequence is TGTGCCAGCAGCTCTTTAAGGGGGCCGCACTACAATGAGCAGTTCTTC.

The rearrangement joins TRBV6-5 to TRBJ2-5, with 11 bases matching TRBD1. Germline loops: CDR1 MNHEY, CDR2 SVGAGI. V was clipped by 2 bases and J by 4 bases; unmatched bases: 3. This CDR3 comprises 15 residues. The chain's CDR3 is CASSYPGQGGETQYF. The CDR3 DNA reads as TGTGCCAGCAGTTACCCGGGACAGGGGGGAGAGACCCAGTACTTC.

This chain connects TRBV11-3 to TRBJ1-2; D may be TRBD1 (6 bases). CDR1 and CDR2 (germline): SGHNT, YENEEA. V lost 1 base and J lost 4, with 19 bases in between. This CDR3 has 17 amino acids. The CDR3 protein is CASSLGIREMDSYGYTF. CDR3 bases: TGTGCCAGCAGCTTAGGGATCCGGGAAATGGACAGCTATGGCTACACCTTC.

This chain joins TRBV9 and TRBJ2-1, with D hard to call. With 4 bases removed from V and 3 bases from J, the gap between germline ends came to 5 bases. The CDR3 is 12 residues long. From germline, CDR1 is SGDLS and CDR2 YYNGEE. The CDR3 DNA reads TGTGCCAGCAGCTCCCGCTACAATGAGCAGTTCTTC. This translates into CASSSRYNEQFF.

The chain is built from TRBV19 and TRBJ1-4; a weak D match, TRBD1 (6 bases). The length of the CDR3 is 13 residues. Trimming removed 5 bases at V and 4 bases at J, with 8 bases between. Germline assignment: CDR1 LNHDA and CDR2 SQIVND (reference sequence). CDR3 sequence (DNA): TGTGCCAGTAGTTCACAGGGTAATGAAAAACTGTTTTTT. It is translated as CASSSQGNEKLFF.

V gene TRBV4-1 combines with J gene TRBJ1-5; the match to TRBD1 covers 7 bases. CDR3 length: 15 amino acids. V shed 4 bases, J shed 5 bases, and the junction held 8 bases outside the gene matches. Germline CDR1 reads MGHRA; CDR2 reads YSYEKL. For the CDR3, the DNA is TGCGCCAGCAGCCCGCCGGGACAGCCTTATCAGCCCCAGCATTTT. The encoded protein is CASSPPGQPYQPQHF.

The chain couples TRBV7-2 to TRBJ2-1, with 12 bases aligning to TRBD2. The length of the CDR3 is 14 residues. The V and J ends lost 8 bases and 6 bases, in that order; junction bases with no gene match: 5. Germline V gives CDR1 SGHTA, CDR2 FQGNSA. The CDR3 DNA reads as TGTGCCAGCGTTCTAGCGGGGGGGGTCAATGAGCAGTTCTTC. Protein product: CASVLAGGVNEQFF. The whole variable domain, remainder taken from reference TRBV7-2 and TRBJ2-1, is GAGVSQSPSNKVTEKGKDVELRCDPISGHTALYWYRQSLGQGLEFLIYFQGNSAPDKSGLPSDRFSAERTGGSVSTLTIQRTQQEDSAVYLCASVLAGGVNEQFFGPGTRLTVL.

The rearrangement links TRBV10-3 to TRBJ2-1, with 10 bases identical to TRBD1. The J segment lost 8 bases and the V segment lost 4 bases, leaving 5 bases of the junction unmatched. Germline-derived CDR1 and CDR2 are ENHRY and SYGVKD. The CDR3 is made up of 14 amino acids. The CDR3 region has the DNA TGTGCCATCAGTGGAGACAGGGGGCAGGATGAGCAGTTCTTC. Translated, it gives CAISGDRGQDEQFF.